A selection of T cell receptor beta chains follows, all from one sample in a study of shared clonotypes between healthy human individuals. The protocol was immunoSEQ multiplex PCR, while the TCRdb copy is restricted to in-frame clones and leaves out a portion. This table has some 500,000 clones, 79% appearing once. The sample comprised PBMCs. The receptors stem from a woman in her thirties or forties in good health. Some clones in this sample may be carry-over from other donors' samples. The conserved cysteine and the conserved F or W are not part of the CDR3 here. D genes are given only for firm matches.

14,TRBD2,TRBJ2-7,TRBV7-6,ASSPLTSGRAGEQY
13,-,TRBJ2-5,TRBV7-7,ASSLVGGIQETQY
15,TRBD2,TRBJ2-1,TRBV7-6,ASRATSAGRGRNEQF
16,TRBD1,TRBJ2-7,TRBV27,ASSRYGITGQTSYEQY
14,-,TRBJ2-2,TRBV5-5,ASSPIGDTNTGELF
12,-,TRBJ2-3,TRBV15,ATSRRSSTDTQY
13,-,TRBJ2-5,TRBV19,ASRETGLGAETQY
12,TRBD2,TRBJ2-3,TRBV6-1,ASATSEVADTQY
13,-,TRBJ1-1,TRBV5-1,ASSLEAREGTEAF
15,-,TRBJ1-5,TRBV28,ASSLKALGTRNQPQH
11,-,TRBJ1-4,TRBV29-1,SVRTVGGEKLF
13,-,TRBJ2-7,TRBV28,ASSFSGRAFYEQY
14,TRBD2,TRBJ2-2,TRBV7-6,ASSSGLAGNTGELF
12,TRBD1,TRBJ2-5,TRBV6-5,ASSTGTGSETQY
16,-,TRBJ2-3,TRBV7-9,ASSLIPRPRGYTDTQY
13,TRBD1,TRBJ2-3,TRBV2,ASLPRDRATDTQY
16,TRBD2,TRBJ2-7,TRBV5-1,ASSLSSGYSAASYEQY
11,-,TRBJ2-1,TRBV27,ASSLVWQVGLV
8,-,TRBJ2-1,TRBV20-1,SAPSNEQF
13,-,TRBJ2-2,TRBV5-1,ASSLGSANTGELF
12,-,TRBJ2-2,TRBV15,ATSRDVSTGELF
14,TRBD2,TRBJ2-3,TRBV12-5,ASALGTSVVTDTQY
13,TRBD2,TRBJ2-7,TRBV10-2,ASRESSGVSYEQY
14,TRBD1,TRBJ2-7,TRBV5-1,ASSLEPDRVSYEQY
12,TRBD1,TRBJ1-2,TRBV30,AWSGPTGGSGYT
13,-,TRBJ2-1,TRBV30,AWTPGAGPNNEQF
13,TRBD1,TRBJ2-2,TRBV5-5,ASSLIQGAGGELF
13,-,TRBJ1-6,TRBV5-1,ASSLVGSYNSPLH
11,-,TRBJ1-1,TRBV6-5,ASSWTTNTEAF
13,-,TRBJ2-7,TRBV6-5,ASSYSQDISYEQY
13,TRBD2,TRBJ2-1,TRBV7-6,ASGWVAGGPGEQF
17,TRBD2,TRBJ2-4,TRBV7-2,ASSSRGVAGVGAKNIQY
14,TRBD2,TRBJ2-5,TRBV5-1,ASSLALAGVVQEQY
16,-,TRBJ2-5,TRBV7-9,ASSLSVLSQGEEETQY
12,TRBD2,TRBJ2-7,TRBV7-2,ASSLKSGLAVID
14,-,TRBJ1-5,TRBV7-8,ASSFGSTLSNQPQH
13,TRBD2,TRBJ2-1,TRBV4-1,ASSQASGSHNEQF
16,TRBD2,TRBJ2-1,TRBV7-9,ASSLGLAGTSSYNEQF
10,-,TRBJ2-7,TRBV7-9,ASSRAFEEQY
12,-,TRBJ1-2,TRBV28,ASIADRFNYGYT
12,-,TRBJ1-3,TRBV6-1,ASSDSFSGNTIY
13,TRBD2,TRBJ2-1,TRBV19,ASSTPGLASHEQF
13,-,TRBJ1-5,TRBV4-2,ASSLGGDSNQPQH
9,-,TRBJ2-7,TRBV7-9,ASSREYEQY
12,-,TRBJ2-2,TRBV11-1,ASSLGGTQPELF
10,-,TRBJ1-2,TRBV14,ASSRQGYGYT
11,-,TRBJ1-2,TRBV18,ASSPGTPYGYT
13,-,TRBJ1-5,TRBV18,ASSPGAGGNQPQH
12,-,TRBJ2-2,TRBV6-4,ASSVMDNTGELF
11,-,TRBJ1-1,TRBV30,ARSPLANTEAF
11,TRBD1,TRBJ2-3,TRBV7-6,ASSPGGGDTQY
12,-,TRBJ2-5,TRBV5-1,ASSNSGTQETQY
11,-,TRBJ1-6,TRBV7-8,ASRPLYNSPLH
11,-,TRBJ2-7,TRBV5-5,ASSFEADYEQY
13,TRBD1,TRBJ1-1,TRBV27,ASSPRTGGDTEAF